This T cell receptor beta chain was sequenced during a study of shared clonotypes between healthy human individuals (TCRdb year 2020). With regard to the full study: A couple of women and a few men aged 18 to 49 years were included in the cohort. For each donor, CD4 naive and CD4 memory were each run on three plates, CD8 naive on two plates, and CD8 memory on one plate. Blood TCR repertoires of roughly five healthy adults were deeply sequenced to estimate repertoire size and the extent of clonotype sharing between individuals. To increase sequencing depth and limit assay-specific biases, TCR repertoire library preparation and sequencing were carried out by different laboratories using diverse techniques. Leukapheresis yielded between about 0.8 and 9.5 billion PBMCs per donor.

As for this clone: The target of this receptor is not known. No clone much larger than this one lies a single base away; base qualities are absent. The same CDR3 arises from other DNA sequences in this sample as well.

CDR1 MDHEN and CDR2 SYDVKM are derived from the germline V gene. V is clipped by 2 bases and J by 7 bases, and the sequence between their germline boundaries is 12 bases long. The CDR3 goes from the cysteine to the phenylalanine over 14 residues. Left in the record is the CDR3 DNA by itself, 42 bases read in frame from the first base. Using the deep immunoSEQ assay, TCR CDR3 regions were amplified from genomic DNA by multiplex PCR. Extracted genomic DNA from each cell subset was distributed evenly across all wells of several immunoSEQ 96-well plates, and each plate was treated as a replicate. For sorted subsets, about 210 ng of genomic DNA, equivalent to some 30,000 T cell genomes, went into each replicate PCR. Purified libraries were quantified with a Qubit 3.0 fluorometer, sized on a Bioanalyzer 2100, and re-quantified with the KAPA Library Quantification kit. Every immunoSEQ 96-well plate was sequenced on a separate single-read 150-cycle Illumina NextSeq 550 flow cell. As for the authors' bioinformatics: The immunoSEQ output contained only junctional sequences without quality scores, so filtering could not match that applied to full-length reads. Sequences were annotated with PyIR, a Python wrapper for IgBLAST v1.9, and V/J genes and CDR3 were assigned using IMGT germline references. Any read was removed if the V/J assignment was weak (E-value above 1e-6), the CDR3 was missing, or the read contained stop codons, out-of-frame junctions, or ambiguous translated residues. V3J clonotypes were defined as sequences sharing the same inferred V gene, J gene, and CDR3 amino acid sequence. Percentage overlap between repertoires was calculated by dividing the number of shared unique clonotypes by the size of the smaller repertoire. Three approaches were used to assess repertoire richness: RTK rarefaction, the Chao1 estimator, and Recon v2.1 estimates of unobserved clonotypes. OLGA was used to compute generation probabilities for all TCRbeta clonotypes that the gDNA method yielded from a handful of donors. In its TCRdb copy, this immuneACCESS table keeps in-frame sequences only and misses some clones. Where compared with another copy, unresolved V genes explain less than half of these, and the others have no known cause. D and trimming come from the DNA, and the V and J calls and clone size come from that table. The sample table holds 2 million to 2.5 million clones, of which roughly 92% were seen once. The ten largest clones take up around 0.4% of the sample.

Healthy HIV-negative adults with no recently reported acute infections or vaccinations were included as donors. Every donor was a Caucasian adult living in Nashville, Tennessee, USA. Magnetic negative selection was used to enrich CD4+ T cells, after which naive cells were positively selected on CD45RA and the negative fraction became the memory subset. After blood collection by leukapheresis, PBMCs were isolated using Ficoll-Histopaque density gradient centrifugation and then cryopreserved in the vapor phase of liquid nitrogen. Analytical flow cytometry was used to check the purity and quantity of every magnetically sorted T cell population. Genomic DNA was isolated from each sorted fraction and quantified by UV absorbance on a Nanodrop 2000c. Summary of the overall study and its limitations: Because the study included a small number of donors, the genetic and exposure-history diversity represented was limited. Even with the large sequencing depth, rarefaction of the sorted-subset datasets indicated that sequencing was incomplete. Clonotypes shared by all four sorted-subset donors showed higher generation probabilities than non-shared clonotypes. Pairwise subsampling indicated that sequencing depth was expected to affect the degree of clonotype sharing among donors. Sampling was limited to blood, and TCR repertoires in tissue likely differ from TCR repertoires in blood. Roughly 5% of naive CD4, 3.5% of naive CD8, approximately 2.2% of memory CD4, and around 0.4% of memory CD8 clonotypes were shared across several donors. Naive subsets generally had larger estimated clonotype richness than memory subsets did.

The V gene is TRBV28 and the J gene is TRBJ1-5; TRBD1 is a weak D gene call, 6 bases matching. The source of this sequence is a man between 18 and 29 years old in good health. Some clones in this sample may be carry-over from other donors' samples. Sequencing used naive CD4+ T cells from PBMCs. The cell subset or site label, read with the paper, signifies: CD45RA+ positively selected. Here is the DNA: TGTGCCAGCAGTTTAGGGGGGGGCGGCCAGCCCCAGCATTTT. It is translated as CASSLGGGGQPQHF. The full variable domain, with segments outside the CDR3 supplied by the reference TRBV28 and TRBJ1-5 proteins, appears as DVKVTQSSRYLVKRTGEKVFLECVQDMDHENMFWYRQDPGLGLRLIYFSYDVKMKEKGDIPEGYSVSREKKERFSLILESASTNQTSMYLCASSLGGGGQPQHFGDGTRLSIL.